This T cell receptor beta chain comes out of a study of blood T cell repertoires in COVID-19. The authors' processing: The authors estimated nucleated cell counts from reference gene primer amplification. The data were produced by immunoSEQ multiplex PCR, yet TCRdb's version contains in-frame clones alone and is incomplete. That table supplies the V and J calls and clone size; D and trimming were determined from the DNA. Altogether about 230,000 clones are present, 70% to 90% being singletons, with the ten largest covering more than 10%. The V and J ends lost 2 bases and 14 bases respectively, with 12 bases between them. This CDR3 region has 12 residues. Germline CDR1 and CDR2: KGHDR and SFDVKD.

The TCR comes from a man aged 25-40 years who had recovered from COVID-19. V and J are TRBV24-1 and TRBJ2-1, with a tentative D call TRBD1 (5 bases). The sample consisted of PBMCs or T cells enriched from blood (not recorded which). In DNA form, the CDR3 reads TGTGCCACCAGTGATTGGCAGGGAAAGGAGTTCTTC. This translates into CATSDWQGKEFF.